Presented here are 13 T cell receptor beta chains from one specimen sequenced in a study of Graves' ophthalmopathy and Graves' hyperthyroidism. TCR beta CDR3 amplification used RNA transcripts. RT-PCR was first run with HTBI primers, then multiplex PCR in a second round. TCRdb used MiXCR to reprocess the multiplex PCR reads, holding one entry per CDR3 protein. The sample gives over a million distinct CDR3 sequences, about 38% of which show up once; roughly 11% is in the top ten. The sample comprised peripheral blood or thyroid tissue (not recorded which). The receptors shown here come from an adult man with Graves' hyperthyroidism.

Concerning this clonotype: This could be a read error, since a much larger clone is one nucleotide away. The chain combines TRBV4-3 with TRBJ2-5; D is tentatively TRBD1 or TRBD2 (5 bases each). The CDR3 is 14 residues long. Germline CDR1 is LGHNA and CDR2 is YSLEER. The ends were cut back, 1 base at V and 5 bases at J, with 11 bases in the middle. The CDR3 bases are TGCGCCAGCAGCCAAGGGCACAGGAGGGAGACCCAGTACTTC. It translates to CASSQGHRRETQYF.

Many counts were recorded for this clonotype. The chain carries TRBV20-1 and TRBJ1-6; no reliable D call. Germline V gene sequence: CDR1 DFQATT, CDR2 SNEGSKA (reference sequence). V lost 1 base and J lost 4, with 8 bases in between. The CDR3 spans 14 residues. The CDR3 here is CSARAGVYNSPLHF. In nucleotides, the CDR3 is TGCAGTGCTAGAGCCGGGGTGTATAATTCACCCCTCCACTTT.

This clonotype was recorded only once. The CDR3: CASSISTGDYEQYF. In DNA form, the CDR3 reads TGTGCCAGTAGTATTTCGACAGGGGACTACGAGCAGTACTTC. V is TRBV11-2 and J is TRBJ2-7; 8 bases map to TRBD1. The length of the CDR3 is 14 residues. Trimming at V came to 9 bases and at J to 3 bases, leaving 10 bases not matched to a gene. Per germline, CDR1 SGHAT and CDR2 FQNNGV.

This chain connects TRBV7-6 to TRBJ2-7; 8 nucleotides match TRBD1. Germline V gene data show CDR1 as SGHVS and CDR2 as FNYEAQ. CDR3 size: 16 residues. Trimming cost V 4 bases and J 4 bases; bases outside gene matches: 12. CDR3 residues: CASSSASGQGRYEQYF. The CDR3 nucleotides are TGTGCCAGCAGCTCCGCATCCGGACAGGGAAGGTACGAGCAGTACTTC.

The J gene is TRBJ1-5, the V gene TRBV7-9, with D unclear. Germline CDR1 is SEHNR and CDR2 is FQNEAQ (reference sequence). The V and J ends lost 4 bases and 6 bases respectively, with 13 bases between them. CDR3 length equals 14 residues. CDR3 in DNA: TGTGCCAGCAGCTCGTGGACGGATAGTCAGCCCCAGCATTTT. Translating gives CASSSWTDSQPQHF.

This clonotype has a count of ten or more. The chain uses TRBV20-1 and TRBJ1-1; D uncertain. There are 12 residues in the CDR3. The V end was cut by 6 bases, the J end by 1 base, with 9 bases between. Per germline, CDR1 DFQATT and CDR2 SNEGSKA (reference sequence). DNA of the CDR3: TGCAGTGCCCTTGGTACGAACACTGAAGCTTTCTTT. It codes for CSALGTNTEAFF.

This clonotype occurred many times. The chain has TRBV11-2 and TRBJ2-7; D may be TRBD1 (6 bases). Germline V CDR1 and CDR2: SGHAT, FQNNGV. With 1 base removed from V and 4 bases from J, the gap between germline ends came to 11 bases. There are 14 residues in the CDR3. The CDR3 DNA sequence: TGTGCCAGCAGCTTAGGCGTCAGGGGTTACGAGCAGTACTTC. Its translation is CASSLGVRGYEQYF.

This clonotype was seen a handful of times. This chain links TRBV10-3 with TRBJ1-2; D gene uncertain. V lost 10 bases, J lost 8 bases, and 17 bases lay in between. The CDR3 contains 12 residues. Germline values: CDR1 ENHRY, CDR2 SYGVKD. The CDR3 loop is CASSWPGLGYTF. The CDR3 nucleotides are TGTGCCAGTAGTTGGCCCGGTCTCGGCTACACCTTC.

This clonotype was detected once. This chain uses TRBV24-1 with TRBJ2-1, with D possibly matching TRBD2 (5 bases). Trimming left V 11 bases short and J 9 bases short, with 19 bases between. Germline CDR1 reads KGHDR; CDR2 reads SFDVKD. CDR3 length: 13 amino acids. The CDR3 reads CASRRGGSGEQFF. The CDR3 DNA is TGTGCCAGCAGGCGAGGAGGTTCGGGTGAGCAGTTCTTC.

This clonotype was observed at least ten times. The CDR3 loop reads CASSFRQALSSYEQYF. The CDR3 DNA reads TGTGCCAGCAGCTTCAGACAGGCCCTAAGCTCCTACGAGCAGTACTTC. The chain has TRBV5-5 and TRBJ2-7, with a tentative D call TRBD1 (6 bases). Germline loops: CDR1 SGHKS, CDR2 YYEKEE (reference sequence). The CDR3 loop spans 16 amino acids. The ends were cut back, 2 bases at V and 0 bases at J, with 15 bases in the middle.

This clonotype has at least ten counts. The chain's CDR3 is CASQGGEKLFF. CDR3 nucleotide sequence: TGTGCCAGCCAGGGCGGGGAAAAACTGTTTTTT. V and J are TRBV12-3 or TRBV12-4 and TRBJ1-4; D might be TRBD1 (5 bases). The CDR3 totals 11 residues. The V gene lost 8 bases and the J gene lost 8 bases, with 9 bases spanning the gap.

The V call is TRBV12-3 or TRBV12-4, the J call TRBJ2-5; the D is unclear. The CDR3 has 13 residues. The V end lost 6 bases, the J end lost 5 bases, and 13 bases lay between the germline ends. CDR3 sequence reads: CASSTFRIETQYF. For the CDR3, the DNA is TGTGCCAGCAGCACTTTCAGGATTGAGACCCAGTACTTC.

The chain couples TRBV6-5 to TRBJ2-7; D is possibly TRBD2 (6 bases). V gave up 2 bases and J gave up 2 bases, with 13 bases separating them. The CDR3 spans 15 residues. From germline, CDR1 is MNHEY and CDR2 SVGAGI. The CDR3 here is CASSYGRDFPYEQYF. In DNA form, the CDR3 reads TGTGCCAGCAGTTACGGAAGGGACTTTCCCTACGAGCAGTACTTC.